A selection of T cell receptor beta chains follows, all from one sample in a study of control samples from healthy donors and cancer patients. Some clones are missing from TCRdb's copy, which holds only in-frame ones; the method was immunoSEQ multiplex PCR. The sample contains 150,000 to 200,000 clones, 85% to 95% of which appear only once. Sequenced: blood. The receptors come from a woman in her late teens or twenties in good health. The CDR3 runs from the conserved cysteine through the conserved F or W. D genes are given only for firm matches. Clone size, where shown, is once, few, many, or a class for clones that have expanded.

V gene	J gene	D gene	clone size	CDR3 DNA	CDR3 protein
TRBV10-3	TRBJ2-5	NA	NA	TGTGCCACCCGACCCGAACAAGAGACCCAGTACTTC	CATRPEQETQYF
TRBV3-1/TRBV3-2	TRBJ2-7	NA	NA	TGTGCCAGCAGCCAATACGAGGGGGTCGAGCAGTACTTC	CASSQYEGVEQYF
TRBV2	TRBJ1-5	NA	NA	TGTGCCAGCAGTGAAGCCTGGTCAGGGAGGCAGCCCCAGCATTTT	CASSEAWSGRQPQHF
TRBV28	TRBJ2-7	NA	once	TGTGCCAGCAGCTTGCGACTCAGATTTCAGTACTTC	CASSLRLRFQYF
TRBV7-8	TRBJ2-7	TRBD1	NA	TGTGCCAGCAGCTTACGACAGGGGTCCTACGAGCAGTACTTC	CASSLRQGSYEQYF
TRBV6-5	TRBJ2-5	NA	NA	TGTGCCAGCAGCCCGGGCGGCAGTCTGTCCCAGTACTTC	CASSPGGSLSQYF
TRBV9	TRBJ2-1	TRBD1	NA	TGTGCCAGCAGCTACAGGGGAAATGAGCAGTTCTTC	CASSYRGNEQFF
TRBV2	TRBJ1-5	TRBD1	NA	TGTGCCAGCCAACTGGGGGGACAGGGCAATCAGCCCCAGCATTTT	CASQLGGQGNQPQHF
TRBV3-1/TRBV3-2	TRBJ1-2	NA	NA	TGTGCCAGCAGCCAAGAACGGGGCCCCTCGGACTATAGCGGCTACACCTTC	CASSQERGPSDYSGYTF
TRBV10-2	TRBJ2-4	NA	NA	TGCGCCAGCAGTGATTCTCAGGGTTTGGTTGGAAACATTCAGTACTTC	CASSDSQGLVGNIQYF
TRBV10-3	TRBJ1-1	NA	once	TGTGCCATCAGGGGAACGGAGAACACTGAAGCTTTCTTT	CAIRGTENTEAFF
TRBV6-5	TRBJ2-5	NA	NA	TGTGCCAGCAGAGAGTATGGTGTAGAGACCCAGTACTTC	CASREYGVETQYF
TRBV7-9	TRBJ2-5	NA	NA	TGTGCCAGCGCGGCCAAAGAGACCCAGTACTTC	CASAAKETQYF
TRBV10-2	TRBJ1-1	NA	NA	TGCGCCAGCAGCCGCGGGCTCCCAGGTAACACTGAAGCTTTCTTT	CASSRGLPGNTEAFF
TRBV7-3	TRBJ1-2	NA	NA	TGTGCCAGCAGCCCCCGGGAGGGGGACGGCTACACCTTC	CASSPREGDGYTF
TRBV11-1	TRBJ2-2	NA	NA	TGTGCCAGCAGCCCCTGGGGCCCCGGGGAGCTGTTTTTT	CASSPWGPGELFF
TRBV6-5	TRBJ2-5	NA	NA	TGTGCCAGCAGTTACTCCAGACTACCGGAGACCCAGTACTTC	CASSYSRLPETQYF
TRBV9	TRBJ1-2	NA	NA	TGTGCCAGCAGCCCCTATCAAGGCGTTAACTATGGCTACACCTTC	CASSPYQGVNYGYTF
TRBV24-1	TRBJ1-2	NA	NA	TGTGCCACCAGTGATTTTGGGGAACCAACGTCGGCCGGATCCTACACCTTC	CATSDFGEPTSAGSYTF
TRBV2	TRBJ2-1	NA	once	TGTGCCAGCAGTGAAGCGCTCAATGAGCAGTTCTTC	CASSEALNEQFF
TRBV7-2	TRBJ1-2	TRBD1	NA	TGTGCCAGCAGGCAGACAGGGACAGTTGGCTACACCTTC	CASRQTGTVGYTF
TRBV3-1/TRBV3-2	TRBJ1-2	NA	NA	TGTGCCAGCAGCCAAGGTCTGCGGAGTGGCTACACCTTC	CASSQGLRSGYTF
TRBV6-2/TRBV6-3	TRBJ1-5	TRBD1	NA	TGTGCCAGCAGCCCACAGGGGGCAGGCAATCAGCCCCAGCATTTT	CASSPQGAGNQPQHF
TRBV5-4	TRBJ2-3	TRBD2	NA	TGTGCCAGCAGCTTGGTAGCGGGAGGGGCGGATACGCAGTATTTT	CASSLVAGGADTQYF
TRBV5-5	TRBJ1-6	NA	NA	TGTGCCAGCAGCGTCCGCAGCTCCTATAATTCACCCCTCCACTTT	CASSVRSSYNSPLHF
TRBV10-3	TRBJ1-4	TRBD1	NA	TGTGCCATCAGAAGACAGGGCGAAAATGAAAAACTGTTTTTT	CAIRRQGENEKLFF
TRBV12-2	TRBJ2-7	NA	NA	TGTGCAAGTCGCCCACCCCGGAGGGGCTCCTACGAGCAGTACTTC	CASRPPRRGSYEQYF
TRBV18	TRBJ2-5	NA	NA	TGTGCCAGCTCACCAGGAGGCCGCAACCAAGAGACCCAGTACTTC	CASSPGGRNQETQYF
TRBV5-4	TRBJ2-1	TRBD2	NA	TGTGCCAGCAGCTTTCCACTAGCGGGAGACGAGCAGTTCTTC	CASSFPLAGDEQFF
TRBV7-9	TRBJ1-6	TRBD1	once	TGTGCCAGCAGCTCACTTGACAGGGATAATTCACCCCTCCACTTT	CASSSLDRDNSPLHF
TRBV2	TRBJ2-7	NA	NA	TGTGCCATCCGCCCTGGGGCCTACGAGCAGTACTTC	CAIRPGAYEQYF
TRBV11-3	TRBJ2-3	NA	NA	TGTGCCAGCAGCTTACGTGACCCAGATACGCAGTATTTT	CASSLRDPDTQYF
TRBV6-6	TRBJ2-5	TRBD1	NA	TGTGCCAGCAGTTACTGGGACAGGGGGCGGGAGACCCAGTACTTC	CASSYWDRGRETQYF
TRBV5-4	TRBJ1-5	NA	NA	TGTGCCAGCAGCTTCGATAACCAGCCCCAGCATTTT	CASSFDNQPQHF
TRBV2	TRBJ1-2	NA	NA	TGTGCCACGCACAGCAATACTAACTATGGCTACACCTTC	CATHSNTNYGYTF
TRBV18	TRBJ1-1	TRBD1	NA	TGTGCCAGCTCACCATCAAGGACAGGGGACACTGAAGCTTTCTTT	CASSPSRTGDTEAFF
TRBV7-2	TRBJ1-4	TRBD1	once	TGTGCCAGCAGCTTAGCGGGACAGAATAATGAAAAACTGTTTTTT	CASSLAGQNNEKLFF
TRBV18	TRBJ1-1	TRBD1	NA	TGTGCCAGCTCACCGCCGGGACAGGGGAACACTGAAGCTTTCTTT	CASSPPGQGNTEAFF
TRBV5-4	TRBJ2-4	TRBD1	NA	TGTGCCAGCAGCAATCTAATACTAAGGGGGCTGTCCAAAAACATTCAGTACTTC	CASSNLILRGLSKNIQYF
TRBV3-1/TRBV3-2	TRBJ2-1	NA	NA	TGTGCCAGCCAGGAGGGGGCGGTGAATGAGCAGTTCTTC	CASQEGAVNEQFF
TRBV2	TRBJ2-3	TRBD2	NA	TGTGCCAGCAGTGCTACCCTAGCGGGGGGGCGGGATACGCAGTATTTT	CASSATLAGGRDTQYF
TRBV6-1	TRBJ1-1	NA	NA	TGTGCCAGCAGTGAAGGTAGGGAACGGGGCACTGAAGCTTTCTTT	CASSEGRERGTEAFF
TRBV18	TRBJ1-5	NA	NA	TGTGCCAGCTCACTACAGGGATTTATGGGCAATCAGCCCCAGCATTTT	CASSLQGFMGNQPQHF
TRBV27	TRBJ2-5	TRBD2	NA	TGTGCCAGTAGAGGACTAGCGGGAGGCCAAGAGACCCAGTACTTC	CASRGLAGGQETQYF
TRBV2	TRBJ1-5	NA	NA	TGTGCCAGCAGTCCCGACAGCCGAGATCAGCCCCAGCATTTT	CASSPDSRDQPQHF
TRBV5-4	TRBJ2-3	TRBD2	NA	TGTGCCAGCAGGCGGGAGGTCGCCAGCACAGATACGCAGTATTTT	CASRREVASTDTQYF
TRBV18	TRBJ1-1	NA	NA	TGTGCCAGCTCACCACAGGGACACACTGAAGCTTTCTTT	CASSPQGHTEAFF
TRBV29-1	TRBJ2-3	TRBD2	NA	TGCAGCGGAGGGACTAGCGGGATGGGTACGCAGTATTTT	CSGGTSGMGTQYF
TRBV9	TRBJ2-1	NA	once	TGTGCCAGCAGCGAACAGACCGGGACCTCGCAGTTCTTC	CASSEQTGTSQFF
TRBV27	TRBJ2-1	NA	NA	TGTGCCAGCGGTGGCGTTTGGATGAATAGAAATGAGCAGTTCTTC	CASGGVWMNRNEQFF
TRBV5-1	TRBJ2-5	NA	NA	TGCGCCAGCAGCTTGGAGGGGGGGAGGGCCTCCGACCAGTACTTC	CASSLEGGRASDQYF
TRBV5-1	TRBJ2-7	TRBD2	NA	TGCGCCAGCAGCTTGTACCTAGCGGGAAGTAGAGAATCCTACGAGCAGTACTTC	CASSLYLAGSRESYEQYF
TRBV19	TRBJ1-1	TRBD1	NA	TGTGCCAGTAGTATCGACAGGGTTAACACTGAAGCTTTCTTT	CASSIDRVNTEAFF
TRBV6-5	TRBJ1-1	NA	NA	TGTGCCAGCAGTTGGGGAGGGGGGTACACTGAAGCTTTCTTT	CASSWGGGYTEAFF
TRBV5-5	TRBJ1-1	NA	NA	TGTGCCAGCAGCTTGTCGGGGGTACCTGAAGCTTTCTTT	CASSLSGVPEAFF
TRBV9	TRBJ2-5	TRBD2	NA	TGTGCCAGCAGCGTTGGACTAGCGGGGGAGACCCAGTACTTC	CASSVGLAGETQYF
TRBV7-2	TRBJ2-1	NA	NA	TGTGCCAGCAGCAGACTCTTCGGGGAGCAGTTCTTC	CASSRLFGEQFF
TRBV4-1	TRBJ2-5	NA	NA	TGCGCCAGCAGCCAGGCCCGGCACGACCGCCAAGAGACCCAGTACTTC	CASSQARHDRQETQYF
TRBV4-3	TRBJ1-3	NA	NA	TGCGCCAGCAGCCAGAAAGGGGGAAACACCATATATTTT	CASSQKGGNTIYF